A single sample is the source of the 32 T cell receptor beta chains below, sequenced in a study of T-cell memory formation after mild COVID-19. TCRdb passed the 5' RACE reads through MiXCR, listing each CDR3 protein once. The sample includes about 470,000 distinct CDR3 sequences, approximately 23% of them seen just once. Specimen: PBMCs or a T cell subset sorted from them (not recorded which). The receptors were sampled from an adult woman who had mild COVID-19 (a few samples of this study predate the infection). Cell type and time point are not known.

The V gene is TRBV28, the J gene TRBJ1-1; D possibly corresponds to TRBD1 (5 bases). Germline V CDR1 and CDR2: MDHEN, SYDVKM. This CDR3 spans 14 amino acids. Trimming cost V 4 bases and J 4 bases, with 13 bases left between them. The DNA of the CDR3 is TGTGCCAGCAGTTCGCAACCTAGGGGCACTGAAGCTTTCTTT. Translated, it gives CASSSQPRGTEAFF.

In this sample, this clonotype turned up a few times. The chain combines TRBV12-3 or TRBV12-4 with TRBJ2-1; either TRBD1 or TRBD2 may fit D (6 bases each). Between the trimmed V and J ends, which lost 6 bases and 9 bases, there was a span of 15 bases. This CDR3 has 13 amino acids. CDR3 coding DNA: TGTGCCAGCAGCCCCCACGGGGGCGGTGAGCAGTTCTTC. Protein sequence: CASSPHGGGEQFF.

The chain has TRBV25-1 and TRBJ2-2; no clear D. V lost 3 bases and J lost 6, with 14 bases in between. In germline, CDR1 is MGHDK, CDR2 SYGVNS. This CDR3 is 15 amino acids long. CDR3 in DNA: TGTGCCAGCAGTGATCCCTCGCGGCACTCCGGGGAGCTGTTTTTT. Translated: CASSDPSRHSGELFF.

The genes are TRBV12-3 or TRBV12-4 and TRBJ2-2, with TRBD1 as a possible D gene (6 bases). The CDR3 has 14 amino acids. V lost 6 bases and J lost 6, with 14 bases in between. Written as DNA, the CDR3 is TGTGCCAGCAGCACAGACAGGAAGGCCGGGGAGCTGTTTTTT. It specifies CASSTDRKAGELFF.

This clonotype was detected a few times. The J gene is TRBJ2-1, the V gene TRBV5-1; D is ambiguous. The CDR3 length is 13 residues. The germline V gene encodes CDR1 SGHRS and CDR2 YFSETQ. The germline V and J ends were trimmed by 6 bases and 4 bases, with 11 bases remaining between them. This chain's CDR3 is CASTLPQYNEQFF. The CDR3 DNA is TGCGCCAGCACGCTACCCCAATACAATGAGCAGTTCTTC. The variable domain in full, completed from reference TRBV5-1 and TRBJ2-1, reads KAGVTQTPRYLIKTRGQQVTLSCSPISGHRSVSWYQQTPGQGLQFLFEYFSETQRNKGNFPGRFSGRQFSNSRSEMNVSTLELGDSALYLCASTLPQYNEQFFGPGTRLTVL.

The CDR3 DNA follows: TGCAGTGCCCCAGGACTAGCGGGTGATACGCAGTATTTT. It is translated as CSAPGLAGDTQYF. The rearrangement uses TRBV20-1 and TRBJ2-3, with 11 bases lining up with TRBD2. V lost 6 bases and J lost 6; bases outside the gene matches: 5. The germline V gene encodes CDR1 DFQATT and CDR2 SNEGSKA (reference sequence). The CDR3 has 13 amino acids.

CDR3 bases: TGCGCCAGCAGCTTGTCGCCGGGCCATACCGCAGATACGCAGTATTTT. Its translation is CASSLSPGHTADTQYF. V usage is TRBV5-1 and J usage is TRBJ2-3; D unclear. The CDR3 consists of 16 residues. The V and J ends lost 1 base and 4 bases respectively, with 16 bases between them. Germline CDR1 and CDR2: SGHRS and YFSETQ.

This clonotype was observed a few times. This CDR3 reads CASSLAGTGGNIQYF. In DNA form, the CDR3 reads TGTGCCAGCAGCCTTGCCGGGACAGGGGGCAACATTCAGTACTTC. The chain couples TRBV7-9 to TRBJ2-4; 12 nucleotides agree with TRBD1. Losses at the gene ends were 5 bases for V and 7 bases for J; bases not matched to a gene: 6. This CDR3 is built from 15 residues. The germline gives CDR1 SEHNR, CDR2 FQNEAQ (reference sequence).

The genes are TRBV7-9 and TRBJ2-7; D not certain. Germline V CDR1 and CDR2: SEHNR, FQNEAQ (reference sequence). The CDR3 totals 15 residues. Trimming pared 2 bases from V and 0 bases from J, leaving 11 bases between. The CDR3 bases are TGTGCCAGCAGCTTACCTTGGGCTAACTCCTACGAGCAGTACTTC. This sequence encodes CASSLPWANSYEQYF.

The CDR3 spells CASTLLAEPCFEYF. CDR3 nucleotide sequence: TGTGCCAGCACCCTACTAGCGGAGCCGTGCTTTGAGTACTTC. This chain joins TRBV27 and TRBJ2-4; TRBD2 aligns across 8 bases. CDR1 MNHEY and CDR2 SMNVEV come from the germline V gene (reference sequence). The CDR3 has 14 residues. J gave up 14 bases and V 7 bases, and 16 bases lay outside the gene matches.

This rearrangement joins TRBV24-1 to TRBJ2-3; the D gene is possibly TRBD2 (6 bases). The CDR3 length is 16 residues. V lost 7 bases, J lost 4 bases, and 20 bases lay in between. Germline CDR1 reads KGHDR; CDR2 reads SFDVKD. The CDR3 nucleotides are TGTGCCACCAGCGTTGGGAGGCTCTCGACAGCAGATACGCAGTATTTT. Residues: CATSVGRLSTADTQYF.

V and J are TRBV29-1 and TRBJ2-7, with 10 bases fitting TRBD2. Per the germline V gene, CDR1 is SQVTM and CDR2 is ANQGSEA. Germline trimming cut 5 bases from V and 6 bases from J; bases unmatched to any gene: 4. The CDR3 has 12 residues. CDR3 sequence reads: CSVKLAGPEQYF. The CDR3 nucleotides read TGCAGCGTTAAACTAGCGGGACCCGAGCAGTACTTC.

In its sample, this clonotype was seen once. The V and J genes are TRBV4-2 and TRBJ2-3; possible D gene TRBD1, 6 bases. In germline, CDR1 is LGHNA, CDR2 YNFKEQ. This CDR3 contains 16 residues. The ends were cut back, 1 base at V and 7 bases at J, with 18 bases in the middle. CDR3 nucleotides: TGTGCCAGCAGCCAAGGAGGGCCGACAGGCGGGTATACGCAGTATTTT. This codes for CASSQGGPTGGYTQYF.

The V gene is TRBV7-2, the J gene TRBJ2-7, with 10 bases that match TRBD1. The junction had 5 bases not matched to a gene; V was cut back by 3 bases and J by 6 bases. The V gene's germline CDR1 is SGHTA and CDR2 FQGNSA. This CDR3 has 14 residues. Here the CDR3 DNA reads TGTGCCAGCAGCTTGGACAGGGGGACGGGCGAGCAGTACTTC. It encodes CASSLDRGTGEQYF. Supplemented by reference TRBV7-2 and TRBJ2-7, the full variable domain reads GAGVSQSPSNKVTEKGKDVELRCDPISGHTALYWYRQSLGQGLEFLIYFQGNSAPDKSGLPSDRFSAERTGGSVSTLTIQRTQQEDSAVYLCASSLDRGTGEQYFGPGTRLTVT.

The sample holds a few counts of this clonotype. The chain couples TRBV29-1 to TRBJ2-7; weak D call: TRBD1 (6 bases). Germline V gene lookup returns CDR1 SQVTM and CDR2 ANQGSEA. This CDR3 is 12 amino acids long. V gave up 4 bases and J gave up 2 bases, with 9 bases separating them. The CDR3 region has the DNA TGCAGCGTTGCATCAGGGGCCTACGAGCAGTACTTC. This encodes CSVASGAYEQYF.

V is TRBV29-1 and J is TRBJ2-5, with D unresolved. The CDR3 consists of 12 residues. CDR1 and CDR2 (germline): SQVTM, ANQGSEA. V was cut by 4 bases and J by 3 bases, with 9 bases left in between. CDR3: CSVGYPKETQYF. Written as DNA, the CDR3 is TGCAGCGTTGGTTACCCTAAAGAGACCCAGTACTTC. Using reference TRBV29-1 and TRBJ2-5 for the parts outside the CDR3, the full variable domain is SAVISQKPSRDICQRGTSLTIQCQVDSQVTMMFWYRQQPGQSLTLIATANQGSEATYESGFVIDKFPISRPNLTFSTLTVSNMSPEDSSIYLCSVGYPKETQYFGPGTRLLVL.

A few counts support this clonotype. This chain joins TRBV5-6 and TRBJ1-5; D is perhaps TRBD1 (5 bases). Germline V gene lookup returns CDR1 SGHDT and CDR2 YYEEEE. The CDR3 runs 13 residues. The V and J ends lost 3 bases and 6 bases respectively, with 10 bases between them. CDR3 protein: CASSWGGGQPQHF. The CDR3 bases are TGTGCCAGCAGCTGGGGCGGGGGTCAGCCCCAGCATTTT.

V and J are TRBV20-1 and TRBJ2-3; a possible D gene is TRBD2 (6 bases). Germline V gene data show CDR1 as DFQATT and CDR2 as SNEGSKA (reference sequence). The CDR3 extends over 16 amino acids. Trimming cost V 3 bases and J 0 bases, with 16 bases left between them. The CDR3 DNA reads as TGCAGTGCTAGGGGGACCCAAGGGAGGAGCACAGATACGCAGTATTTT. Its translation: CSARGTQGRSTDTQYF.

This clonotype was seen a few times. This sequence joins TRBV5-5 and TRBJ1-5; D uncertain. Germline CDR1 reads SGHKS; CDR2 reads YYEKEE (reference sequence). CDR3 length equals 15 residues. V lost 2 bases, J lost 1 base, and 10 bases lay in between. CDR3 sequence: CASSFLQTSNQPQHF. In DNA form, the CDR3 reads TGTGCCAGCAGCTTTTTGCAGACCAGCAATCAGCCCCAGCATTTT.

This chain joins TRBV7-9 and TRBJ1-1, with D tentatively TRBD1 (6 bases). The CDR3 sequence is 15 residues long. Germline V gives CDR1 SEHNR, CDR2 FQNEAQ (reference sequence). With 5 bases removed from V and 1 base from J, the gap between germline ends came to 14 bases. The CDR3 bases are TGTGCCAGCAGCCAGTCAGGGGTCCAGAACACTGAAGCTTTCTTT. This codes for CASSQSGVQNTEAFF.

CDR3 protein: CASSHDRAYEQYF. In DNA, the CDR3 is TGCGCCAGCAGCCATGACAGGGCCTACGAGCAGTACTTC. V and J are TRBV5-1 and TRBJ2-7; 7 bases are a match to TRBD1. Trimming at V came to 4 bases and at J to 2 bases, leaving 3 bases not matched to a gene. Germline V lookup: CDR1 SGHRS, CDR2 YFSETQ. The CDR3 is 13 amino acids.

The J gene is TRBJ2-1, the V gene TRBV6-5; D not certain. Germline assignment: CDR1 MNHEY and CDR2 SVGAGI. V was cut by 6 bases and J by 5 bases, with 11 bases left in between. The CDR3 has 13 residues. CDR3 coding DNA: TGTGCCAGCAGCTTACTCCAGAACAATGAGCAGTTCTTC. Protein sequence: CASSLLQNNEQFF.

A few counts support this clonotype. The rearrangement uses TRBV7-9 and TRBJ2-3; D is unresolved. The CDR3 consists of 15 residues. Per germline, CDR1 SEHNR and CDR2 FQNEAQ (reference sequence). Trimming pared 7 bases from V and 0 bases from J, leaving 14 bases between. CDR3 sequence (DNA): TGTGCCAGCAACCCCCTAGTTTACAGCACAGATACGCAGTATTTT. The encoded protein is CASNPLVYSTDTQYF.

J is TRBJ2-5 and V is TRBV20-1; TRBD1 aligns across 8 bases. The germline gives CDR1 DFQATT, CDR2 SNEGSKA (reference sequence). This CDR3 is 15 amino acids long. Germline trimming cut 0 bases from V and 4 bases from J; bases unmatched to any gene: 7. Here the CDR3 DNA reads TGCAGTGCTAGAGATGTAGGACAGGGAATAGAGACCCAGTACTTC. Protein sequence: CSARDVGQGIETQYF.

The CDR3 DNA is TGTGCCAGCAGCTTTTCGTTTATTGGGTCTGAAGCTTTCTTT. Translating gives CASSFSFIGSEAFF. The chain recombines TRBV11-2 with TRBJ1-1; no definite D call. Germline lookup yields CDR1 SGHAT and CDR2 FQNNGV. This CDR3 comprises 14 residues. Trimming cost V 3 bases and J 6 bases, with 14 bases left between them.

V is TRBV28 and J is TRBJ2-1; unclear D gene. Trimming stripped 6 bases from V and 3 bases from J, with 9 bases between. CDR3 length: 13 residues. Germline CDR1 reads MDHEN; CDR2 reads SYDVKM. CDR3 protein: CASRISVYNEQFF. Here the CDR3 DNA reads TGTGCCAGCAGAATCAGCGTCTACAATGAGCAGTTCTTC.

The sample holds a few counts of this clonotype. CDR3 sequence: CATAALGNTEAFF. The CDR3 bases are TGTGCCACCGCAGCCCTGGGGAACACTGAAGCTTTCTTT. The chain links TRBV7-6 to TRBJ1-1; unclear D gene. The CDR3 covers 13 residues. V gave up 10 bases and J gave up 1 base, with 13 bases separating them. Germline V CDR1 and CDR2: SGHVS, FNYEAQ. Based on the CDR3 plus reference TRBV7-6 and TRBJ1-1, the full variable domain is GAGVSQSPRYKVTKRGQDVALRCDPISGHVSLYWYRQALGQGPEFLTYFNYEAQQDKSGLPNDRFSAERPEGSISTLTIQRTEQRDSAMYRCATAALGNTEAFFGQGTRLTVV.

The chain uses TRBV27 and TRBJ2-7; perhaps D is TRBD1 or TRBD2 (6 bases each). Trimming removed 0 bases at V and 5 bases at J, with 14 bases between. This CDR3 has 15 residues. CDR1 is MNHEY, CDR2 SMNVEV, per germline (reference sequence). CDR3 residues: CASSLSAGGKHEQYF. CDR3 coding DNA: TGTGCCAGCAGTTTATCGGCCGGGGGCAAGCACGAGCAGTACTTC.

The chain uses TRBV5-1 and TRBJ2-5; possibly TRBD1 for D (6 bases). Germline-derived CDR1 and CDR2 are SGHRS and YFSETQ. V was cut by 4 bases and J by 2 bases, with 12 bases left in between. The CDR3 runs to 14 residues. The CDR3 nucleotides read TGCGCCAGCAGCACTCGACAGGATCAAGAGACCCAGTACTTC. It is translated as CASSTRQDQETQYF.

This chain joins TRBV6-6 and TRBJ1-4; D is ambiguous. Germline V gives CDR1 MNHNY, CDR2 SVGAGI (reference sequence). The V gene lost 0 bases and the J gene lost 7 bases, with 6 bases spanning the gap. The CDR3 spans 13 residues. CDR3 residues: CASSYSALEKLFF. The DNA of the CDR3 is TGTGCCAGCAGTTACTCCGCCCTTGAAAAACTGTTTTTT.

The table lists this clonotype with a few counts. V usage is TRBV7-2 and J usage is TRBJ2-1, with D possibly matching TRBD2 (6 bases). V was shortened by 6 bases and J by 7 bases, with 13 bases between the two germline ends. This CDR3 has 13 amino acids. Germline V gives CDR1 SGHTA, CDR2 FQGNSA. CDR3 sequence (DNA): TGTGCCAGCAGTTCTCCCGGGACTAATGAGCAGTTCTTC. This sequence encodes CASSSPGTNEQFF.

The CDR3 region is CASSATGRNSPLHF. CDR3 nucleotide sequence: TGTGCCAGCAGTGCCACGGGACGGAATTCACCCCTCCACTTT. V is TRBV2 and J is TRBJ1-6, with D tentatively TRBD1 (5 bases). This CDR3 has 14 amino acids. V gave up 4 bases and J gave up 7 bases, with 11 bases separating them. CDR1 and CDR2 (germline): SNHLY, FYNNEI. The full variable domain, completed using reference TRBV2 and TRBJ1-6, is EPEVTQTPSHQVTQMGQEVILRCVPISNHLYFYWYRQILGQKVEFLVSFYNNEISEKSEIFDDQFSVERPDGSNFTLKIRSTKLEDSAMYFCASSATGRNSPLHFGNGTRLTVT.